The rows below give T cell receptor beta chains drawn from one sample of a study of T cell clonotyping in hematopoietic cell transplantation. Clones were sequenced by immunoSEQ multiplex PCR, and TCRdb holds only the in-frame ones, with some missing. The sample carries roughly 45,000 clones, about nine tenths recorded once. This material consisted of peripheral blood mononuclear cells, taken before stem cell transplant. These receptor sequences come from a man aged 55-75 years with biphenotypic leukemia. Some clones in this sample may be carry-over from other donors' samples. Both conserved end residues are part of each CDR3. D genes are given only for firm matches. Rows give clone size only sometimes, using once, few, many, or a class for an expanded clone.

J: TRBJ2-2
V: TRBV5-6
D: TRBD2
size: -
CDR3: CASSPTTSGRALGELFF
DNA: TGTGCCAGCAGCCCCACCACTAGCGGGAGGGCTCTCGGGGAGCTGTTTTTT

J: TRBJ2-1
V: TRBV6-5
D: -
size: -
CDR3: CASSYGQFNEQFF
DNA: TGTGCCAGCAGTTACGGGCAGTTCAATGAGCAGTTCTTC

J: TRBJ1-2
V: TRBV5-1
D: TRBD1
size: -
CDR3: CASSADLTGESRGYTF
DNA: TGCGCCAGCAGCGCGGACTTGACAGGGGAGAGCCGAGGCTACACCTTC

J: TRBJ1-1
V: TRBV20-1
D: -
size: -
CDR3: CGRSGAEAFF
DNA: TGCGGCCGGTCGGGGGCTGAAGCTTTCTTT

J: TRBJ1-1
V: TRBV6-5
D: -
size: -
CDR3: CASRNRDTEAFF
DNA: TGTGCCAGCAGAAACAGGGATACTGAAGCTTTCTTT

J: TRBJ1-1
V: TRBV28
D: -
size: once
CDR3: CASSFRTPWKTEAFF
DNA: TGTGCCAGCAGTTTTCGGACCCCCTGGAAGACTGAAGCTTTCTTT

J: TRBJ1-2
V: TRBV11-2
D: -
size: once
CDR3: CASSLAPQGGYTF
DNA: TGTGCCAGCAGCTTAGCGCCACAGGGAGGCTACACCTTC

J: TRBJ1-2
V: TRBV28
D: TRBD1
size: -
CDR3: CASSPGTGIGGYTF
DNA: TGTGCCAGCAGCCCCGGGACAGGGATCGGAGGCTACACCTTC

J: TRBJ2-5
V: TRBV5-1
D: TRBD2
size: medium-sized
CDR3: CASSSTSGSLSLETQYF
DNA: TGCGCCAGCAGCTCAACTAGCGGGAGCTTGAGTTTGGAGACCCAGTACTTC

J: TRBJ1-2
V: TRBV7-8
D: -
size: -
CDR3: CASSQGRVHTF
DNA: TGTGCCAGCAGCCAGGGCAGGGTTCACACCTTC

J: TRBJ2-2
V: TRBV27
D: TRBD2
size: few
CDR3: CASSLAGEIGELFF
DNA: TGTGCCAGCAGCCTAGCGGGAGAGATCGGGGAGCTGTTTTTT

J: TRBJ2-7
V: TRBV6-1
D: TRBD1
size: -
CDR3: CASSEPDRGPYEQYF
DNA: TGTGCCAGCAGTGAGCCGGACAGGGGGCCGTACGAGCAGTACTTC

J: TRBJ1-2
V: TRBV5-6
D: -
size: -
CDR3: CASSFSDRYTF
DNA: TGTGCCAGCAGCTTTTCCGACCGCTACACCTTC

J: TRBJ2-1
V: TRBV11-3
D: TRBD2
size: once
CDR3: CASSLDGTSGMNEQFF
DNA: TGTGCCAGCAGCTTAGATGGAACTAGCGGGATGAATGAGCAGTTCTTC

J: TRBJ1-2
V: TRBV28
D: -
size: -
CDR3: CASRSPGTDGYTF
DNA: TGTGCCAGCAGGTCTCCCGGGACGGATGGCTACACCTTC

J: TRBJ1-4
V: TRBV28
D: TRBD1
size: once
CDR3: CASSPWTGTGTNEKLFF
DNA: TGTGCCAGCAGCCCCTGGACAGGGACGGGTACTAATGAAAAACTGTTTTTT

J: TRBJ1-2
V: TRBV28
D: -
size: -
CDR3: CASDERNYGYTF
DNA: TGTGCCAGCGACGAGCGGAACTATGGCTACACCTTC

J: TRBJ1-2
V: TRBV19
D: -
size: -
CDR3: CASSRQTNNYGYTF
DNA: TGTGCCAGTAGTCGCCAGACTAATAACTATGGCTACACCTTC

J: TRBJ2-1
V: TRBV11-3
D: -
size: -
CDR3: CASSQTLGNEQFF
DNA: TGTGCCAGCAGCCAGACCCTGGGCAATGAGCAGTTCTTC

J: TRBJ2-7
V: TRBV11-2
D: -
size: -
CDR3: CASSLGDIYEQYF
DNA: TGTGCCAGCAGCTTAGGGGACATCTACGAGCAGTACTTC

J: TRBJ2-7
V: TRBV6-6
D: TRBD1
size: -
CDR3: CASLQRTGIYEQYF
DNA: TGTGCCAGCCTCCAGCGGACAGGGATCTACGAGCAGTACTTC

J: TRBJ1-2
V: TRBV7-9
D: -
size: -
CDR3: CASSLTGYYGYTF
DNA: TGTGCCAGCAGCCTAACAGGCTACTATGGCTACACCTTC

J: TRBJ2-3
V: TRBV19
D: -
size: -
CDR3: CASSMIYSTDTQYF
DNA: TGTGCCAGTAGTATGATCTATAGCACAGATACGCAGTATTTT

J: TRBJ2-3
V: TRBV5-4
D: TRBD2
size: -
CDR3: CASRFGTSGRRDTQYF
DNA: TGTGCCAGCAGATTCGGAACTAGCGGGAGAAGGGATACGCAGTATTTT

J: TRBJ2-7
V: TRBV5-1
D: -
size: -
CDR3: CASSFGLANLYEQYF
DNA: TGCGCCAGCAGCTTTGGGCTAGCGAATCTCTACGAGCAGTACTTC

J: TRBJ2-6
V: TRBV28
D: -
size: -
CDR3: CASSRPRPGANVLTF
DNA: TGTGCCAGCAGTCGCCCCCGTCCTGGGGCCAACGTCCTGACTTTC

J: TRBJ1-2
V: TRBV4-2
D: -
size: -
CDR3: CASSQDMNANYGYTF
DNA: TGTGCCAGCAGCCAAGACATGAACGCTAACTATGGCTACACCTTC

J: TRBJ2-7
V: TRBV2
D: TRBD1
size: -
CDR3: CASSGTGVPYEQYF
DNA: TGTGCCAGCAGTGGGACAGGGGTGCCCTACGAGCAGTACTTC

J: TRBJ2-7
V: TRBV14
D: -
size: -
CDR3: CASSRRQDRTFSYEQYF
DNA: TGTGCCAGCAGCCGAAGGCAAGACAGGACCTTCTCCTACGAGCAGTACTTC

J: TRBJ2-7
V: TRBV2
D: -
size: -
CDR3: CASRIEWGGSSYEQYF
DNA: TGTGCCAGCAGAATCGAATGGGGTGGTTCGTCCTACGAGCAGTACTTC

J: TRBJ2-7
V: TRBV9
D: -
size: -
CDR3: CAPGRERSEQYF
DNA: TGTGCCCCAGGTAGGGAGAGATCCGAGCAGTACTTC

J: TRBJ1-5
V: TRBV27
D: -
size: -
CDR3: CASSLTGGEKPQHF
DNA: TGTGCCAGCAGTTTGACGGGAGGGGAAAAGCCCCAGCATTTT

J: TRBJ2-7
V: TRBV28
D: -
size: -
CDR3: CASSLYATGSYEQYF
DNA: TGTGCCAGCAGTTTATACGCGACAGGAAGCTACGAGCAGTACTTC

J: TRBJ2-3
V: TRBV7-9
D: TRBD1
size: -
CDR3: CASSFQDRGTQYF
DNA: TGTGCCAGCAGCTTTCAGGACAGGGGGACGCAGTATTTT

J: TRBJ1-1
V: TRBV11-2
D: -
size: -
CDR3: CASSFRTVNTEAFF
DNA: TGTGCCAGCAGCTTTCGGACTGTGAACACTGAAGCTTTCTTT

J: TRBJ2-3
V: TRBV28
D: TRBD2
size: -
CDR3: CASHGGTAGGSDTQYF
DNA: TGTGCCAGCCACGGGGGAACAGCGGGAGGTTCAGATACGCAGTATTTT

J: TRBJ1-4
V: TRBV9
D: -
size: -
CDR3: CASSVGGTILEKLFF
DNA: TGTGCCAGCAGCGTAGGGGGAACAATCCTAGAAAAACTGTTTTTT

J: TRBJ2-2
V: TRBV7-2
D: -
size: -
CDR3: CASSLDPERVEVGELFF
DNA: TGTGCCAGCAGCTTAGATCCCGAGCGGGTAGAAGTCGGGGAGCTGTTTTTT

J: TRBJ2-1
V: TRBV30
D: TRBD1
size: -
CDR3: CAWGQGDNEQFF
DNA: TGTGCCTGGGGACAGGGAGACAATGAGCAGTTCTTC

J: TRBJ1-5
V: TRBV7-2
D: TRBD1
size: few
CDR3: CASSLWWGQEQPQHF
DNA: TGTGCCAGCAGTCTATGGTGGGGACAGGAGCAGCCCCAGCATTTT

J: TRBJ2-1
V: TRBV19
D: -
size: -
CDR3: CASRRTSYNEQFF
DNA: TGTGCCAGTAGACGGACATCATACAATGAGCAGTTCTTC

J: TRBJ2-7
V: TRBV25-1
D: -
size: -
CDR3: CASSGYLGNHYEQYF
DNA: TGTGCCAGCAGTGGATATCTAGGGAACCACTACGAGCAGTACTTC

J: TRBJ1-4
V: TRBV5-1
D: TRBD1
size: -
CDR3: CASSLQGAATNEKLFF
DNA: TGCGCCAGCAGCTTACAGGGGGCCGCAACTAATGAAAAACTGTTTTTT

J: TRBJ2-3
V: TRBV19
D: -
size: -
CDR3: CASSIGRLTDTQYF
DNA: TGTGCCAGTAGTATCGGCAGACTTACAGATACGCAGTATTTT

J: TRBJ2-7
V: TRBV10-3
D: TRBD1
size: -
CDR3: CAISGGPGQRFYEQYF
DNA: TGTGCCATCAGTGGGGGACCGGGACAGAGGTTTTACGAGCAGTACTTC

J: TRBJ2-3
V: TRBV2
D: TRBD2
size: -
CDR3: CASSGGLADTQYF
DNA: TGTGCCAGCAGCGGGGGGTTGGCAGATACGCAGTATTTT

J: TRBJ1-2
V: TRBV30
D: -
size: -
CDR3: CAWRTRGYTF
DNA: TGTGCCTGGAGGACACGCGGCTACACCTTC

J: TRBJ1-1
V: TRBV6-1
D: TRBD1
size: few
CDR3: CASRTGTAMNTEAFF
DNA: TGTGCCAGCAGGACCGGGACAGCCATGAACACTGAAGCTTTCTTT

J: TRBJ1-2
V: TRBV4-2
D: -
size: -
CDR3: CASSQGGGHGFFYGYTF
DNA: TGTGCCAGCAGCCAAGGAGGGGGACACGGTTTCTTCTATGGCTACACCTTC

J: TRBJ1-1
V: TRBV28
D: TRBD1
size: -
CDR3: CASSLSTGGDTEAFF
DNA: TGTGCCAGCAGCCTCTCGACAGGGGGGGACACTGAAGCTTTCTTT

J: TRBJ2-7
V: TRBV7-2
D: -
size: few
CDR3: CASSLDSSSYEQYF
DNA: TGTGCCAGCAGCTTAGATTCTAGCTCCTACGAGCAGTACTTC

J: TRBJ1-3
V: TRBV6-5
D: -
size: -
CDR3: CASSASSGNTIYF
DNA: TGTGCCAGCTCAGCAAGCTCTGGAAACACCATATATTTT

J: TRBJ1-3
V: TRBV5-1
D: TRBD1
size: -
CDR3: CASSWGQFSGNTIYF
DNA: TGCGCCAGCAGCTGGGGACAGTTCTCTGGAAACACCATATATTTT

J: TRBJ2-5
V: TRBV19
D: -
size: -
CDR3: CASSIYGRDKKETQYF
DNA: TGTGCCAGTAGTATATATGGCCGGGACAAAAAAGAGACCCAGTACTTC

J: TRBJ2-2
V: TRBV19
D: -
size: -
CDR3: CASRPPREGGGELFF
DNA: TGTGCCAGTAGGCCCCCCCGTGAGGGAGGCGGGGAGCTGTTTTTT

J: TRBJ2-6
V: TRBV2
D: -
size: -
CDR3: CASSRAGGANVLTF
DNA: TGTGCCAGCAGCAGGGCTGGTGGGGCCAACGTCCTGACTTTC

J: TRBJ2-7
V: TRBV21-1
D: -
size: -
CDR3: CASSPGEGRTYEQYF
DNA: TGTGCCAGCAGCCCTGGGGAGGGGAGGACCTACGAGCAGTACTTC